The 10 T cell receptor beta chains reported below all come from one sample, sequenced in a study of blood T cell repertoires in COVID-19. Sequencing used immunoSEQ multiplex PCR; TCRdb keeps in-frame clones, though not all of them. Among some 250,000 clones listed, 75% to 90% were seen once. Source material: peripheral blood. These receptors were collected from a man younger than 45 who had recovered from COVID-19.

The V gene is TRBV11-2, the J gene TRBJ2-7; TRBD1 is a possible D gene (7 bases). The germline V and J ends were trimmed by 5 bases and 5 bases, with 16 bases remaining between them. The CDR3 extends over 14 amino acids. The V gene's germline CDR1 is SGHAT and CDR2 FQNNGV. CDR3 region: CASSQQGTWDEQYF. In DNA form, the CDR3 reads TGTGCCAGCAGCCAACAGGGGACTTGGGACGAGCAGTACTTC.

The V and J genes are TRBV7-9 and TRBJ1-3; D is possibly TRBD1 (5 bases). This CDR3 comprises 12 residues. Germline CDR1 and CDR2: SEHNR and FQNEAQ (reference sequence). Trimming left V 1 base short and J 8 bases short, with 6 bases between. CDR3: CASSLVGDTIYF. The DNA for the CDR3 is TGTGCCAGCAGCTTAGTAGGGGACACCATATATTTT.

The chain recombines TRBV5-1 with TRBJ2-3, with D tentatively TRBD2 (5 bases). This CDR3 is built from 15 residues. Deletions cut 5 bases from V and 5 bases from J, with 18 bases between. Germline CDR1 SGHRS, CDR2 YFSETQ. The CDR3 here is CASRGSLTAGDTQYF. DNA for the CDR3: TGCGCCAGCAGAGGGTCCCTCACGGCGGGAGATACGCAGTATTTT. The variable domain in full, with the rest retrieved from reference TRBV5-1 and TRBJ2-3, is KAGVTQTPRYLIKTRGQQVTLSCSPISGHRSVSWYQQTPGQGLQFLFEYFSETQRNKGNFPGRFSGRQFSNSRSEMNVSTLELGDSALYLCASRGSLTAGDTQYFGPGTRLTVL.

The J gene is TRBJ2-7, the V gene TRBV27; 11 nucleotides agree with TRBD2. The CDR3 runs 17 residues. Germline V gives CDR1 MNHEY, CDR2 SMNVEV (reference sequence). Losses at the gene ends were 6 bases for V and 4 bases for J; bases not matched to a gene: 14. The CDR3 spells CASSSVRLAGTEYEQYF. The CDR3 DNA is TGTGCCAGCAGCAGTGTTCGACTAGCGGGGACAGAATACGAGCAGTACTTC.

Written as DNA, the CDR3 is TGTGCCAGCAGTTTAGAGGGTTACGAGCAGTACTTC. Its translation: CASSLEGYEQYF. This chain links TRBV27 with TRBJ2-7; maybe TRBD2 (5 bases). This CDR3 spans 12 amino acids. CDR1 and CDR2 from the germline V gene are MNHEY and SMNVEV (reference sequence). The V gene lost 2 bases and the J gene lost 4 bases, with 6 bases spanning the gap.

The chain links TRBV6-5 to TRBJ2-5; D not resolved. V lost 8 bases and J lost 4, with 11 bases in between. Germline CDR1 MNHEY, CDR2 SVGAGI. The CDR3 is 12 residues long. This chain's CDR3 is CASSNGGETQYF. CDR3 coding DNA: TGTGCCAGCTCAAACGGTGGAGAGACCCAGTACTTC.

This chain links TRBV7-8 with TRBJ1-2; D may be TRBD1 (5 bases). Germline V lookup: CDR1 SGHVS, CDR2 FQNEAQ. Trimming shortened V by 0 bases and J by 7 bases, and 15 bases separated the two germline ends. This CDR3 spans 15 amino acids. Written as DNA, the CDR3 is TGTGCCAGCAGCTTAGCGGCGACAGTAGTCTCTGGCTACACCTTC. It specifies CASSLAATVVSGYTF.

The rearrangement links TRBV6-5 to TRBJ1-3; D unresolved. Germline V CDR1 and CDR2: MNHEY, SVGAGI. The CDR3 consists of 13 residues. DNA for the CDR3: TGTGGCCAACGCGGGCGGATTGGAAACACCATATATTTT. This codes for CGQRGRIGNTIYF.

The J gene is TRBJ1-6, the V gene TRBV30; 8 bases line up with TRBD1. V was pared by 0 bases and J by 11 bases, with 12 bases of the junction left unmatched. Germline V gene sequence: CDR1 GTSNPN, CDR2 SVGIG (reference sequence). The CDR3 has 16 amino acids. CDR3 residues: CAWSVLDRVPRAPLHF. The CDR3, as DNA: TGTGCCTGGAGTGTACTGGACAGGGTTCCTCGGGCACCCCTCCACTTT.

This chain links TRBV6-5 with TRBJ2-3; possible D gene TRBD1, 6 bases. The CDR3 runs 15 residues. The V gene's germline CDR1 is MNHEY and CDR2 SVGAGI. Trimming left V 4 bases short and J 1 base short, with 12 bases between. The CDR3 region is CASSLQGVGTDTQYF. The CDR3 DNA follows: TGTGCCAGCAGTTTACAGGGTGTGGGCACAGATACGCAGTATTTT.